The entry that follows covers one T cell receptor beta chain sequence. Its target is unknown. The sample carries other DNA sequences with the same CDR3. Sequenced material consisted of expressed TCRB transcripts (all of the isolated RNA was reverse transcribed). Profiled with immunoSEQ multiplex PCR; TCRdb holds only in-frame clones, not every one. The profile shows around 250,000 clones, roughly 25% of them singletons. This specimen comes from a study of beta chain features in type 1 diabetes. V shed 5 bases, J shed 4 bases, and the junction held 1 base outside the gene matches. CDR1 LNHNV and CDR2 YYDKDF come from the germline V gene (reference sequence). The CDR3 spans 13 residues. General study points: In all four CD4+ subsets, TCRB CDR3 length was significantly, moderately reduced in type 1 diabetes.

The TCR comes from a woman aged 25-40 years with type 1 diabetes. Sequenced: naive CD4+ T cells from blood. The chain recombines TRBV15 with TRBJ2-7, with 11 bases fitting TRBD1. The CDR3 sequence is CATSRDRGYEQYF. The DNA for the CDR3 is TGTGCCACCAGCCGGGACAGGGGGTACGAGCAGTACTTC.